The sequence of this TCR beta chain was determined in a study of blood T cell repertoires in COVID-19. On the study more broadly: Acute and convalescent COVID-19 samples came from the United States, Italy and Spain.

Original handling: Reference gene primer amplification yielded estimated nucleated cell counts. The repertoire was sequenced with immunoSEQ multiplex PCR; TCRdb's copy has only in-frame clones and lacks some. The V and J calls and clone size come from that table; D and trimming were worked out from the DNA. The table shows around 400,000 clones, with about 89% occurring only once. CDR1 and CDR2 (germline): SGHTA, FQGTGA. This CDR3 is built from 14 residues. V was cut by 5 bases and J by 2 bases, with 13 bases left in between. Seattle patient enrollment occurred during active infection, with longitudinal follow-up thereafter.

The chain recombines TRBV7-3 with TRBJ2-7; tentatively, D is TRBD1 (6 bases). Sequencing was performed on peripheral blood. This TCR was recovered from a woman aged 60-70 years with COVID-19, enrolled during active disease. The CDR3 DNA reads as TGTGCCAGCAGCCCCGGGACACCACCCTACGAGCAGTACTTC. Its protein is CASSPGTPPYEQYF.